One sample yielded the 18 T cell receptor beta chains listed below, sequenced in a study of vaccination and CD4 T cells after COVID-19. Treatment of the sample: roughly 11-day PBMC culture with coronavirus spike peptide pools or control peptides (ViraFEST assay). These receptors' antigens are unknown. Researchers used the Oncomine TCR Beta short-read assay to sequence DNA from cultured CD4+ T cells. TCRdb re-called the PCR reads through MiXCR, storing one row per CDR3 protein. The data hold roughly 20,000 distinct CDR3 sequences, with about two fifths observed a single time. Here the sequenced sample was CD4+ T cells from blood, cultured in vitro, taken before SARS-CoV-2 vaccination. All receptors come from a human donor who received a COVID-19 vaccine.

This clonotype was observed a handful of times. This rearrangement joins TRBV10-2 to TRBJ2-5; TRBD2 might be the D (6 bases). CDR1 and CDR2 from the germline V gene are WSHSY and SAAADI. Trimming left V 3 bases short and J 7 bases short, with 12 bases between. The CDR3 spans 13 residues. CDR3 DNA: TGCGCCAGCAGTGAAGCCCAGGGAGGGACCCAGTACTTC. Its protein is CASSEAQGGTQYF.

This clonotype occurred a few times. This sequence joins TRBV24-1 and TRBJ2-1; 10 nucleotides align to TRBD2. Germline-derived CDR1 and CDR2 are KGHDR and SFDVKD. The CDR3 totals 15 residues. V trimming: 3 bases; J trimming: 7 bases; junction bases outside the gene matches: 5. CDR3 sequence (DNA): TGTGCCACCAGTGATCCCGGACTAGCGGCGAATGAGCAGTTCTTC. It codes for CATSDPGLAANEQFF.

This clonotype was observed a few times. The rearrangement links TRBV5-4 to TRBJ1-1; TRBD1 matches 10 bases. Germline V CDR1 and CDR2: SGHNT, YYREEE (reference sequence). The CDR3 is made up of 16 amino acids. After removal of 6 bases from V and 6 bases from J, the junction contained 14 bases not matched to a gene. CDR3 sequence reads: CASTQGMGQGPSEAFF. The DNA of the CDR3 is TGTGCCAGCACCCAAGGGATGGGACAGGGGCCATCTGAAGCTTTCTTT.

The genes are TRBV10-2 and TRBJ1-5, with a tentative D call TRBD1 (5 bases). This CDR3 comprises 17 residues. CDR1 WSHSY and CDR2 SAAADI come from the germline V gene. Trimming removed 2 bases from V and 3 bases from J, with 17 bases in between. CDR3 DNA sequence: TGCGCCAGCAGTGAGGTCTGGGGCGGGACGAACAATCAGCCCCAGCATTTT. The encoded protein is CASSEVWGGTNNQPQHF.

Only one count was recorded for this clonotype. The rearrangement uses TRBV10-3 and TRBJ2-1; D is undetermined. The CDR3 runs to 15 residues. V was shortened by 7 bases and J by 0 bases, with 13 bases between the two germline ends. Per the germline V gene, CDR1 is ENHRY and CDR2 is SYGVKD. The CDR3 is CAIKGGRSSYNEQFF. DNA of the CDR3: TGTGCCATCAAGGGCGGTCGGAGCTCCTACAATGAGCAGTTCTTC.

This sequence joins TRBV20-1 and TRBJ1-2; 9 bases line up with TRBD1. This CDR3 has 12 residues. Germline CDR1 DFQATT, CDR2 SNEGSKA (reference sequence). Trimming cost V 5 bases and J 8 bases; bases outside gene matches: 6. CDR3 residues: CSARTGAGGYTF. The CDR3 DNA reads as TGCAGTGCTCGGACAGGGGCGGGCGGCTACACCTTC.

V gene TRBV6-5 combines with J gene TRBJ2-6; D could derive from TRBD1 or TRBD2 (5 bases each). Germline lookup yields CDR1 MNHEY and CDR2 SVGAGI. There are 20 residues in the CDR3. The V gene lost 2 bases and the J gene lost 0 bases, with 20 bases spanning the gap. As DNA, the CDR3 is TGTGCCAGCAGTTACCTTTATTCCCGGGACGGCCTCTCTGGGGCCAACGTCCTGACTTTC. Translating gives CASSYLYSRDGLSGANVLTF.

CDR3 sequence: CASSLGQAKSTDTQYF. The CDR3 DNA sequence: TGTGCCAGCAGCTTGGGTCAGGCCAAGAGCACAGATACGCAGTATTTT. The chain recombines TRBV5-8 with TRBJ2-3; D is unclear. Trimming left V 0 bases short and J 0 bases short, with 11 bases between. CDR3 length: 16 residues. Germline values: CDR1 SGHTS, CDR2 YDEGEE.

Comment on this clonotype: At one end the junction does not follow the germline gene, possibly because of a read error. This chain connects TRBV6-5 to TRBJ2-5, with 10 bases matching TRBD1. The CDR3 covers 17 residues. Germline V lookup: CDR1 MNHEY, CDR2 SVGAGI. This CDR3 reads CASSSYHGQGEREAQYF. CDR3 sequence (DNA): TGTGCCAGCAGTTCCTACCATGGACAGGGGGAACGAGAGGCCCAGTACTTC.

CDR3 amino acids: CASSLLPPQERREQYF. The CDR3 coding sequence is TGTGCCAGCAGTTTACTGCCTCCCCAGGAACGTCGCGAGCAGTACTTC. The chain has TRBV27 and TRBJ2-7, with D unclear. V dropped 2 bases and J dropped 6 bases, with 20 bases sitting between them. The CDR3 totals 16 residues. Germline-derived CDR1 and CDR2 are MNHEY and SMNVEV (reference sequence).

The chain uses TRBV7-9 and TRBJ2-1; 8 bases fit TRBD2. The V and J ends lost 7 bases and 8 bases, in that order; junction bases with no gene match: 13. This CDR3 has 15 amino acids. Germline-derived CDR1 and CDR2 are SEHNR and FQNEAQ (reference sequence). CDR3 in amino acids: CASTFRGGAVDEQFF. DNA of the CDR3: TGTGCCAGCACCTTTCGGGGGGGCGCAGTCGATGAGCAGTTCTTC.

DNA of the CDR3: TGTGCCAGCAGCTTAGAGGACAGCCAAGAGACCCAGTACTTC. Translation: CASSLEDSQETQYF. The rearrangement uses TRBV7-2 and TRBJ2-5, with D perhaps TRBD1 (6 bases). The length of the CDR3 is 14 residues. Germline V gene data show CDR1 as SGHTA and CDR2 as FQGNSA. V was clipped by 1 base and J by 1 base, with 7 bases between them.

The chain recombines TRBV28 with TRBJ1-2; D perhaps matches TRBD1 (6 bases). This CDR3 comprises 14 residues. The germline gives CDR1 MDHEN, CDR2 SYDVKM. V was pared by 10 bases and J by 0 bases, with 15 bases between. The CDR3: CATRVGGANYGYTF. In DNA form, the CDR3 reads TGTGCCACGAGAGTAGGGGGAGCTAACTATGGCTACACCTTC.

This clonotype was recorded a few times. This rearrangement joins TRBV20-1 to TRBJ2-5, with D possibly matching TRBD2 (6 bases). The length of the CDR3 is 14 residues. The germline CDR1 and CDR2 sequences are DFQATT and SNEGSKA (reference sequence). Trimming took 5 bases from V and 0 from J, leaving 13 bases between them. The CDR3, as DNA: TGCAGTGCTTTAAGGGCGGGGAACCAAGAGACCCAGTACTTC. It specifies CSALRAGNQETQYF.

The gene calls are TRBV12-3 or TRBV12-4 and TRBJ2-6; no firm D call. V was trimmed by 2 bases and J by 1 base, leaving 12 bases between them. The CDR3 length is 17 residues. This chain's CDR3 is CASSLRHSSSGANVLTF. The CDR3 DNA reads TGTGCCAGCAGTTTAAGGCACAGTTCGTCTGGGGCCAACGTCCTGACTTTC.

The chain combines TRBV28 with TRBJ1-4, with 7 bases fitting TRBD1. CDR1 MDHEN and CDR2 SYDVKM come from the germline V gene. Trimming cost V 4 bases and J 0 bases; bases outside gene matches: 2. The CDR3 contains 15 residues. CDR3 residues: CASSSTGATNEKLFF. The CDR3 DNA sequence: TGTGCCAGCAGTTCAACAGGGGCAACTAATGAAAAACTGTTTTTT.

This chain connects TRBV7-9 to TRBJ2-2; 8 nucleotides line up with TRBD1. Germline loops: CDR1 SEHNR, CDR2 FQNEAQ (reference sequence). This CDR3 is built from 17 residues. Trimming at V came to 5 bases and at J to 4 bases, leaving 12 bases not matched to a gene. In DNA, the CDR3 is TGTGCCAGCAGCCCAGAAGTGGGCAGGGGGCCCACCGGGGAGCTGTTTTTT. This encodes CASSPEVGRGPTGELFF.

The chain employs TRBV2 and TRBJ1-3, with D perhaps TRBD1 (5 bases). Trimming left V 8 bases short and J 0 bases short, with 17 bases between. The CDR3 totals 16 residues. Germline V CDR1 and CDR2: SNHLY, FYNNEI. In DNA form, the CDR3 reads TGTGCCAGCTCACGGGGGGGTGTCCTCTCTGGAAACACCATATATTTT. Translated, it gives CASSRGGVLSGNTIYF.